This T cell receptor beta chain was sequenced in a study of regulatory T cells in long-lasting Graves disease. Ten or more counts support this clonotype. Time point denoted: newly diagnosed GD, antithyroid drugs for less than 3 months. From RNA extracted from PBMCs, the TCR library was made. HTBI primers from iRepertoire and Arm-PCR of CDR3 regions yielded the TCR beta libraries. Each CDR3 protein is one row after TCRdb ran MiXCR on the multiplex PCR reads. The sample holds 350,000 to 450,000 distinct CDR3 sequences; about 16% are singletons and the top ten take approximately 15%. With 8 bases removed from V and 0 bases from J, the gap between germline ends came to 8 bases. This CDR3 is 13 amino acids long. Germline assignment: CDR1 LGHDT and CDR2 YNNKEL (reference sequence). This sample also appeared in a second study, on T cells in Graves' hyperthyroidism and ophthalmopathy. This second study says: A model built on 13 V-J features separated ophthalmopathy from stable hyperthyroidism.

The sequencing used peripheral blood mononuclear cells (PBMCs), collected at new diagnosis, from a patient treated with antithyroid drugs. The source of this sequence is a woman aged 25 to 45 with Graves disease. The V call is TRBV3-1, the J call TRBJ1-3; D call uncertain. CDR3 in DNA: TGTGCCAGCGGGAGGATCTCTGGAAACACCATATATTTT. It encodes CASGRISGNTIYF.